Listed here are 32 T cell receptor beta chains from one sample, sequenced in a study of blood T cell repertoires in COVID-19. The data were produced by immunoSEQ multiplex PCR, yet TCRdb's version contains in-frame clones alone and is incomplete. In the table there are 150,000 to 200,000 clones, 85% to 90% of which are singletons. The sequenced sample consisted of peripheral blood. The receptor source for this set is a human donor in a cohort sampled during active COVID-19.

The chain is built from TRBV3-1 (or the pseudogene TRBV3-2) and TRBJ2-2; D gene uncertain. The CDR3 is 15 residues long. In germline, CDR1 is LGHDT, CDR2 YNNKEL (reference sequence). V was shortened by 1 base and J by 2 bases, with 8 bases between the two germline ends. The DNA for the CDR3 is TGTGCCAGCAGCCAAGTAGGAGAAAACACCGGGGAGCTGTTTTTT. Residues: CASSQVGENTGELFF.

This clone was recorded once. The J gene is TRBJ1-2, the V gene TRBV5-4; D may be TRBD1 (6 bases). The CDR3 is 14 residues long. V lost 3 bases to trimming and J lost 8 bases, with 17 bases between them. Germline CDR1 SGHNT, CDR2 YYREEE (reference sequence). The CDR3: CASSSQTGLGGYTF. The DNA for the CDR3 is TGTGCCAGCAGCTCCCAAACAGGGCTGGGAGGCTACACCTTC. Based on the CDR3 plus reference TRBV5-4 and TRBJ1-2, the full variable domain is ETGVTQSPTHLIKTRGQQVTLRCSSQSGHNTVSWYQQALGQGPQFIFQYYREEENGRGNFPPRFSGLQFPNYSSELNVNALELDDSALYLCASSSQTGLGGYTFGSGTRLTVV.

V gene TRBV7-9 combines with J gene TRBJ2-7, with TRBD1 matching over 8 bases. CDR1 is SEHNR, CDR2 FQNEAQ, per germline (reference sequence). This CDR3 has 14 residues. V lost 1 base and J lost 4; bases outside the gene matches: 3. The CDR3 protein is CASSLGTGSYEQYF. CDR3 in DNA: TGTGCCAGCAGCTTAGGGACAGGGTCGTACGAGCAGTACTTC.

CDR3 in amino acids: CASSDGGRTVVDTQYF. CDR3 coding DNA: TGCGCCAGCAGTGACGGGGGGCGAACGGTGGTAGATACGCAGTATTTT. The chain couples TRBV10-1 to TRBJ2-3; the D gene is possibly TRBD2 (7 bases). Germline lookup yields CDR1 WNHNN and CDR2 SYGVQD (reference sequence). The CDR3 runs 16 residues. Trimming stripped 3 bases from V and 5 bases from J, with 18 bases between.

The rearrangement links TRBV28 to TRBJ2-7, with a possible D match to TRBD1 (5 bases). This CDR3 is 16 amino acids long. The V end was cut by 7 bases, the J end by 6 bases, with 25 bases between. From germline, CDR1 is MDHEN and CDR2 SYDVKM. The CDR3 DNA is TGTGCCAGCAATTTGGGTGGGGCAGGGTCGTGGGGCGAGCAGTACTTC. Protein: CASNLGGAGSWGEQYF.

The chain is built from TRBV5-4 and TRBJ2-3, with 9 bases identical to TRBD1. Germline values: CDR1 SGHNT, CDR2 YYREEE (reference sequence). V shed 2 bases, J shed 2 bases, and the junction held 6 bases outside the gene matches. The CDR3 totals 16 residues. The CDR3 region is CASSLRQGGSTDTQYF. The CDR3 nucleotides read TGTGCCAGCAGCTTACGACAGGGGGGTTCCACAGATACGCAGTATTTT.

The chain couples TRBV10-3 to TRBJ2-1; 10 bases line up with TRBD2. V shed 0 bases and J 5 bases; nucleotides not matched to a gene: 7. Germline V CDR1 and CDR2: ENHRY, SYGVKD. This CDR3 is 17 amino acids long. CDR3 sequence (DNA): TGTGCCATCAGTGAGTCGAGGCTAGCGGGAGATAACAATGAGCAGTTCTTC. It yields the protein CAISESRLAGDNNEQFF.

This clone was detected only once. CDR3 region: CASSYEVGGPGELFF. DNA for the CDR3: TGTGCCAGCAGTTACGAGGTGGGGGGGCCCGGGGAGCTGTTTTTT. The chain has TRBV6-5 and TRBJ2-2, with D maybe TRBD2 (7 bases). This CDR3 has 15 residues. Between the trimmed V and J ends, which lost 2 bases and 6 bases, there was a span of 13 bases. The germline V gene has CDR1 MNHEY and CDR2 SVGAGI.

V gene TRBV7-2 combines with J gene TRBJ2-7, with 11 positions matching TRBD2. V gave up 3 bases and J gave up 3 bases; unmatched junction bases: 7. This CDR3 is 16 amino acids long. The germline V gene encodes CDR1 SGHTA and CDR2 FQGNSA. The CDR3 reads CASSLGLAAPGYEQYF. CDR3 DNA: TGTGCCAGCAGCTTGGGACTAGCGGCCCCAGGCTACGAGCAGTACTTC.

The chain is built from TRBV5-1 and TRBJ2-2; 11 bases map to TRBD2. The CDR3 is 15 residues long. V dropped 1 base and J dropped 4; count of bases not matched to a gene: 0. Germline CDR1 is SGHRS and CDR2 is YFSETQ. The CDR3 DNA sequence: TGCGCCAGCAGCTTGACTAGCGGGGGCACCGGGGAGCTGTTTTTT. Protein product: CASSLTSGGTGELFF.

V gene TRBV7-2 combines with J gene TRBJ2-7; D perhaps matches TRBD2 (6 bases). V lost 10 bases and J lost 2, with 21 bases in between. The germline CDR1 and CDR2 sequences are SGHTA and FQGNSA. This CDR3 region has 15 residues. As DNA, the CDR3 is TGTGCCACCCCCGGGGATTTAGCGGAGCCCTACGAGCAGTACTTC. It codes for CATPGDLAEPYEQYF.

The chain couples TRBV28 to TRBJ2-1; D unclear. V was cut by 5 bases and J by 10 bases, with 12 bases left in between. Germline V lookup: CDR1 MDHEN, CDR2 SYDVKM. The CDR3 is made up of 12 amino acids. The CDR3 here is CASSLLVYEQFF. CDR3 sequence (DNA): TGTGCCAGCAGTCTCCTAGTCTACGAGCAGTTCTTC.

The gene calls are TRBV12-5 and TRBJ1-2, with D possibly being TRBD1 (6 bases). Germline V CDR1 and CDR2: LGHNT, FRNRAP. This CDR3 contains 13 residues. V was pared by 5 bases and J by 7 bases, with 14 bases between. CDR3 coding DNA: TGTGCTAGTGGTCTACCTCCAGGGGTTGGCTACACCTTC. Its protein product is CASGLPPGVGYTF.

CDR3 in DNA: TGCGCCAGCAGCTTGGAAGGTATAAACGGGGCAGATACGCAGTATTTT. Its translation is CASSLEGINGADTQYF. The chain joins TRBV5-1 to TRBJ2-3, with D perhaps matching TRBD2 (5 bases). V dropped 0 bases and J dropped 4 bases, with 15 bases sitting between them. Germline CDR1 is SGHRS and CDR2 is YFSETQ. The CDR3 is made up of 16 amino acids.

The table lists this clone with a count of one. The rearrangement links TRBV15 to TRBJ2-1, with 11 bases fitting TRBD2. V shed 3 bases and J 4 bases; nucleotides not matched to a gene: 8. The V gene's germline CDR1 is LNHNV and CDR2 YYDKDF (reference sequence). The CDR3 is 17 residues long. The CDR3: CATSSKTGTSGYNEQFF. The CDR3 bases are TGTGCCACCAGCAGTAAAACCGGGACTAGCGGATACAATGAGCAGTTCTTC.

The J gene is TRBJ2-5, the V gene TRBV4-1; perhaps TRBD2 as D (6 bases). The germline V and J ends were trimmed by 1 base and 4 bases, with 16 bases remaining between them. The CDR3 covers 16 residues. Germline assignment: CDR1 MGHRA and CDR2 YSYEKL. DNA for the CDR3: TGCGCCAGCAGCCAAGTCTATCCGGGGGAAGGAGAGACCCAGTACTTC. This gives the protein CASSQVYPGEGETQYF.

The chain joins TRBV5-4 to TRBJ2-1, with 10 bases aligning to TRBD2. Trimming removed 5 bases from V and 2 bases from J; junction bases left unmatched: 1. Looked up from germline, CDR1 is SGHNT and CDR2 is YYREEE (reference sequence). CDR3 length equals 14 residues. Here the CDR3 DNA reads TGTGCCAGCAGGCTAGCGGGAGCCTACAATGAGCAGTTCTTC. It translates to CASRLAGAYNEQFF.

This clone showed up just once. V is TRBV18 and J is TRBJ1-6; the D is unclear. CDR3 size: 16 residues. The germline V and J ends were trimmed by 3 bases and 8 bases, with 17 bases remaining between them. Germline V gene data show CDR1 as KGHSH and CDR2 as LQKENI. DNA for the CDR3: TGTGCCAGCTCACCCACGACAATTGGATCGGATTCACCCCTCCACTTT. This encodes CASSPTTIGSDSPLHF. Full variable domain (remainder filled in from reference TRBV18 and TRBJ1-6): NAGVMQNPRHLVRRRGQEARLRCSPMKGHSHVYWYRQLPEEGLKFMVYLQKENIIDESGMPKERFSAEFPKEGPSILRIQQVVRGDSAAYFCASSPTTIGSDSPLHFGNGTRLTVT.

The chain couples TRBV7-8 to TRBJ1-1, with a weak D call TRBD1 (5 bases). V was pared by 5 bases and J by 4 bases, with 14 bases between. The CDR3 runs 14 residues. Germline-derived CDR1 and CDR2 are SGHVS and FQNEAQ. The CDR3 bases are TGTGCCAGCAGCCCAGGGTTGGAGGGCACTGAAGCTTTCTTT. As protein: CASSPGLEGTEAFF. Combining the CDR3 with reference TRBV7-8 and TRBJ1-1 gives the whole variable domain GAGVSQSPRYKVAKRGQDVALRCDPISGHVSLFWYQQALGQGPEFLTYFQNEAQLDKSGLPSDRFFAERPEGSVSTLKIQRTQQEDSAVYLCASSPGLEGTEAFFGQGTRLTVV.

This clone was detected once. The genes are TRBV3-1 (or the pseudogene TRBV3-2) and TRBJ1-5; 11 nucleotides agree with TRBD1. Germline CDR1 reads LGHDT; CDR2 reads YNNKEL (reference sequence). This CDR3 region has 20 residues. With 0 bases clipped from V and 2 bases from J, the junction kept 12 bases outside the gene matches. The CDR3 DNA sequence: TGTGCCAGCAGCCAAGATCCAAGGGACAGGGGGTGTTTGGGCAATCAGCCCCAGCATTTT. Protein sequence: CASSQDPRDRGCLGNQPQHF.

This clone showed up just a few times. The J gene is TRBJ2-2, the V gene TRBV4-1; D possibly corresponds to TRBD1 (5 bases). V was pared by 0 bases and J by 6 bases, with 14 bases between. Germline CDR1 MGHRA, CDR2 YSYEKL. The CDR3 is 16 residues long. The CDR3 spells CASSQDAPGRSGELFF. CDR3 nucleotides: TGCGCCAGCAGCCAAGATGCTCCAGGGCGGTCCGGGGAGCTGTTTTTT.

This chain connects TRBV7-6 to TRBJ2-3, with 7 bases aligning to TRBD1. CDR3 length equals 14 residues. Germline V lookup: CDR1 SGHVS, CDR2 FNYEAQ. J was trimmed by 5 bases and V by 4 bases; bases with no gene match: 6. CDR3 in amino acids: CASSSTGSRDTQYF. The CDR3 DNA reads as TGTGCCAGCAGCTCGACAGGGTCCCGAGATACGCAGTATTTT. The full variable domain, in which reference TRBV7-6 and TRBJ2-3 provide the parts outside the CDR3, is GAGVSQSPRYKVTKRGQDVALRCDPISGHVSLYWYRQALGQGPEFLTYFNYEAQQDKSGLPNDRFSAERPEGSISTLTIQRTEQRDSAMYRCASSSTGSRDTQYFGPGTRLTVL.

The chain recombines TRBV5-1 with TRBJ1-4; 9 bases fit TRBD1. The germline V gene encodes CDR1 SGHRS and CDR2 YFSETQ. There are 14 residues in the CDR3. V gave up 4 bases and J gave up 8 bases; unmatched junction bases: 6. The DNA of the CDR3 is TGCGCCAGCAGCCAACAGGGGGCGGGGGAAAAACTGTTTTTT. Its translation is CASSQQGAGEKLFF.

The rearrangement joins TRBV10-3 to TRBJ2-6; 7 bases align to TRBD2. Trimming removed 2 bases from V and 4 bases from J; junction bases left unmatched: 5. The CDR3 loop spans 16 amino acids. In germline, CDR1 is ENHRY, CDR2 SYGVKD. CDR3 in amino acids: CAISEVAGAGANVLTF. The CDR3 bases are TGTGCCATCAGTGAGGTTGCGGGAGCGGGGGCCAACGTCCTGACTTTC.

Worth noting for this clone: An end of the junction differs from the germline gene, which may be a read error. This chain uses TRBV7-2 with TRBJ1-2; 8 bases agree with TRBD1. CDR1 is SGHTA, CDR2 FQGNSA, per germline. The CDR3 contains 15 residues. The CDR3: CASSRRTGTTYDYTF. The CDR3 nucleotides read TGTGCCAGCAGCCGCAGGACAGGGACGACCTATGACTACACCTTC.

The CDR3 bases are TGTGCCGCCCAGGGGGCGCGTGGAGGAACTGAAGCTTTCTTT. Its translation is CAAQGARGGTEAFF. The chain recombines TRBV30 with TRBJ1-1, with 8 positions matching TRBD1. CDR1 GTSNPN and CDR2 SVGIG come from the germline V gene (reference sequence). The V and J ends lost 8 bases and 5 bases, in that order; junction bases with no gene match: 13. This CDR3 comprises 14 residues.

This sequence joins TRBV19 and TRBJ2-5; maybe TRBD2 (5 bases). Between the trimmed V and J ends, which lost 1 base and 1 base, there was a span of 10 bases. CDR1 is LNHDA, CDR2 SQIVND, per germline (reference sequence). The CDR3 totals 15 residues. CDR3 DNA sequence: TGTGCCAGTAGTATAGCCCGCGGGCCCCAAGAGACCCAGTACTTC. Its translation: CASSIARGPQETQYF.

The V gene is TRBV27, the J gene TRBJ2-1; no clear D gene. Germline lookup yields CDR1 MNHEY and CDR2 SMNVEV (reference sequence). This CDR3 has 11 amino acids. The ends were cut back, 5 bases at V and 5 bases at J, with 4 bases in the middle. The CDR3 reads CASSVNNEQFF. DNA of the CDR3: TGTGCCAGCAGTGTTAACAATGAGCAGTTCTTC.

The chain recombines TRBV19 with TRBJ1-1; D might be TRBD1 (6 bases). The V and J ends lost 6 bases and 1 base respectively, with 15 bases between them. This CDR3 is built from 15 residues. Germline CDR1 reads LNHDA; CDR2 reads SQIVND (reference sequence). CDR3 sequence reads: CASSILGQRNTEAFF. The CDR3 DNA is TGTGCCAGTAGCATCCTAGGACAGAGGAACACTGAAGCTTTCTTT.

V gene TRBV7-9 combines with J gene TRBJ2-1; the match to TRBD2 covers 9 bases. There are 18 residues in the CDR3. V lost 0 bases and J lost 4; bases outside the gene matches: 10. Germline loops: CDR1 SEHNR, CDR2 FQNEAQ (reference sequence). For the CDR3, the DNA is TGTGCCAGCAGCTTAGCGGCCAGCGGGGGGCAACGTTACAATGAGCAGTTCTTC. Translating gives CASSLAASGGQRYNEQFF.

J is TRBJ2-2 and V is TRBV7-9, with no clear D. Trimming left V 1 base short and J 4 bases short, with 7 bases between. CDR3 size: 14 residues. Germline V gene data show CDR1 as SEHNR and CDR2 as FQNEAQ (reference sequence). Written as DNA, the CDR3 is TGTGCCAGCAGCTTAGTCTCGGGCACCGGGGAGCTGTTTTTT. It encodes CASSLVSGTGELFF.

V usage is TRBV24-1 and J usage is TRBJ2-5; 7 bases are a match to TRBD2. The CDR3 totals 13 residues. J was trimmed by 5 bases and V by 5 bases; bases with no gene match: 4. The germline gives CDR1 KGHDR, CDR2 SFDVKD. For the CDR3, the DNA is TGTGCCACCAGTGCCCCCGGGGGGGAGACCCAGTACTTC. It is translated as CATSAPGGETQYF.